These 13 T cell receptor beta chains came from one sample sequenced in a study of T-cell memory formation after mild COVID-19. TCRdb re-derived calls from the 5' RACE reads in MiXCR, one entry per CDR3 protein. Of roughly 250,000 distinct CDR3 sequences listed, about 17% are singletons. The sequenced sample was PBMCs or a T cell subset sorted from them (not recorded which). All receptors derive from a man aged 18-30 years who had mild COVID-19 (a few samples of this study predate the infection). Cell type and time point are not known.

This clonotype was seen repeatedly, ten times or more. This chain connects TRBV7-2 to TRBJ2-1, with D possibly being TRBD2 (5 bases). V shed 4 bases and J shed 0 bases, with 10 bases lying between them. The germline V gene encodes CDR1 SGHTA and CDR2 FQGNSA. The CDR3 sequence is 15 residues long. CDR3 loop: CASSSPRGSYNEQFF. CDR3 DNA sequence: TGTGCCAGCAGCTCTCCCCGGGGCTCCTACAATGAGCAGTTCTTC.

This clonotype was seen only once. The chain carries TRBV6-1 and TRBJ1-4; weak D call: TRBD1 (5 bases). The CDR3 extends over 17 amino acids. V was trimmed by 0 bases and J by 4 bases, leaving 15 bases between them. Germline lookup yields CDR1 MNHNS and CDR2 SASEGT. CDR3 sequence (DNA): TGTGCCAGCAGTGAAGCGGGCTCCGGGGGGGTTAATGAAAAACTGTTTTTT. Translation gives CASSEAGSGGVNEKLFF.

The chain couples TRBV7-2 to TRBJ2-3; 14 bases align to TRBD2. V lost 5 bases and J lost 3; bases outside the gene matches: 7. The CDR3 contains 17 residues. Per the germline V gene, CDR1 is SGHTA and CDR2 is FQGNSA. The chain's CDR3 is CASSPRRLAGGTDTQYF. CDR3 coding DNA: TGTGCCAGCAGCCCAAGGCGACTAGCGGGGGGGACAGATACGCAGTATTTT.

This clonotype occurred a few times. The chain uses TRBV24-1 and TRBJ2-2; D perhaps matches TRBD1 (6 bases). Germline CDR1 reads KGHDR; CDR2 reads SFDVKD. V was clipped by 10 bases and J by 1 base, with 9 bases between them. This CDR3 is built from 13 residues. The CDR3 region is CATRGQNTGELFF. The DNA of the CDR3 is TGTGCCACGAGGGGACAGAACACCGGGGAGCTGTTTTTT.

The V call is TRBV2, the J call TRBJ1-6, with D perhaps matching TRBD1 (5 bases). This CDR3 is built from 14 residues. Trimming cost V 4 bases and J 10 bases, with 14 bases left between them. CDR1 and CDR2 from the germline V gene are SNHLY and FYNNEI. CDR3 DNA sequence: TGTGCCAGCAGTGGTGAGGGGAGAGGGTCACCCCTCCACTTT. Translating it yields CASSGEGRGSPLHF.

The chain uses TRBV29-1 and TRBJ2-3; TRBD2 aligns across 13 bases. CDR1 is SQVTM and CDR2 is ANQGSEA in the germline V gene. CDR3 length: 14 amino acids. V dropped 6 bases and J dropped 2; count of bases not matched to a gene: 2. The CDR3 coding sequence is TGCAGCGTCGGGACTAGCGGGACCACAGATACGCAGTATTTT. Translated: CSVGTSGTTDTQYF.

CDR3 sequence (DNA): TGTGCCAGCAGCAATACAGGGGCCTACGAGCAGTACTTC. Its translation is CASSNTGAYEQYF. The genes are TRBV7-8 and TRBJ2-7; 7 positions agree with TRBD1. With V trimmed by 5 bases and J by 2 bases, 3 bases remained unmatched. The germline V gene encodes CDR1 SGHVS and CDR2 FQNEAQ. The CDR3 covers 13 residues.

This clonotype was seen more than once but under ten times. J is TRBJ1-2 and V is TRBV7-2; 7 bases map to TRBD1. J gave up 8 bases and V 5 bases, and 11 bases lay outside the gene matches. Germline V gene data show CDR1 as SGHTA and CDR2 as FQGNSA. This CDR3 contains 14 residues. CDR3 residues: CASSPPDRVRGYTF. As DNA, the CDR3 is TGTGCCAGCAGCCCACCCGACAGGGTACGGGGCTACACCTTC.

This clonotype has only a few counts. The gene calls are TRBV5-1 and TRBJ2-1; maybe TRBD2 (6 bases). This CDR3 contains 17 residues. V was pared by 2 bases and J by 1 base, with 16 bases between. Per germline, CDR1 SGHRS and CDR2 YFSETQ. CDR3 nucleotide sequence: TGCGCCAGCAGCTTAACACCGGGACTCGTTTCCTACAATGAGCAGTTCTTC. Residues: CASSLTPGLVSYNEQFF.

The CDR3 bases are TGCAGCGTCGCCGGGACAGAAAAATACAATGAGCAGTTCTTC. Protein product: CSVAGTEKYNEQFF. This rearrangement joins TRBV29-1 to TRBJ2-1; the match to TRBD1 covers 7 bases. V shed 6 bases and J 4 bases; nucleotides not matched to a gene: 9. Looked up from germline, CDR1 is SQVTM and CDR2 is ANQGSEA. This CDR3 is built from 14 residues.

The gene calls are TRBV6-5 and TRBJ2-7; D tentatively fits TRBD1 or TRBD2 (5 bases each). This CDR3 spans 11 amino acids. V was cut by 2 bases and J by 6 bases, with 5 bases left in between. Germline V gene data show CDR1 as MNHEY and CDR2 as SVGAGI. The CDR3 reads CASSYGGEQYF. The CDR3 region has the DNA TGTGCCAGCAGTTACGGGGGCGAGCAGTACTTC.

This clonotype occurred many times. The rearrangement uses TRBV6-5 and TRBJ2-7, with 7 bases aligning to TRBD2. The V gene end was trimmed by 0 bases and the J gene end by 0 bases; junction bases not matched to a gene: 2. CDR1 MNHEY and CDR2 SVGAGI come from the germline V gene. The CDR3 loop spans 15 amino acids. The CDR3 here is CASSYSPSGSYEQYF. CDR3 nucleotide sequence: TGTGCCAGCAGTTACTCGCCTAGCGGCTCCTACGAGCAGTACTTC.

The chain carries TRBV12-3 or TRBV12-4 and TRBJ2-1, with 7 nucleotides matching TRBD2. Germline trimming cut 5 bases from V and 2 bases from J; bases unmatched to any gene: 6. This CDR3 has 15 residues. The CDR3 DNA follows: TGTGCCAGCAGTAGGGCAGGGAGGGCCTACAATGAGCAGTTCTTC. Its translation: CASSRAGRAYNEQFF.